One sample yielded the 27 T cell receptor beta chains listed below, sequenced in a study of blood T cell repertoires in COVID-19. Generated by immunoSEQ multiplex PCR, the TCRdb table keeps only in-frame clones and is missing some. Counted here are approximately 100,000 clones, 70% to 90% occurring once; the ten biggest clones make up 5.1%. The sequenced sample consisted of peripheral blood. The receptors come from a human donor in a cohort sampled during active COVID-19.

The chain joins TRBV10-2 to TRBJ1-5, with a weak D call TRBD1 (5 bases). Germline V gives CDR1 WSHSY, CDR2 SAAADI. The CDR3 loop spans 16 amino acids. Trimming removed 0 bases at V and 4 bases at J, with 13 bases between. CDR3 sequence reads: CASSESVVPGNQPQHF. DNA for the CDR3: TGCGCCAGCAGTGAGTCAGTGGTACCAGGGAATCAGCCCCAGCATTTT.

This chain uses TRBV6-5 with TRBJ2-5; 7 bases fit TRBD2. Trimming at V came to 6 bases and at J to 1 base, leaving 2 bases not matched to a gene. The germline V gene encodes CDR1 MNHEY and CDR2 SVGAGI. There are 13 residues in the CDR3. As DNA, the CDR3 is TGTGCCAGCAGGGGGAGGGCCCAAGAGACCCAGTACTTC. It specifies CASRGRAQETQYF.

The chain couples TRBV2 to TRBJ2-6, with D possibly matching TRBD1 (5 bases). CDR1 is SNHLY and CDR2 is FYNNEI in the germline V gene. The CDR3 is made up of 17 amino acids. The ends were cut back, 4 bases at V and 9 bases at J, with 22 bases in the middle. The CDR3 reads CASSGKGVLPPNNVLTF. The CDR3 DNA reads TGTGCCAGCAGTGGTAAAGGGGTCCTTCCCCCCAACAACGTCCTGACTTTC.

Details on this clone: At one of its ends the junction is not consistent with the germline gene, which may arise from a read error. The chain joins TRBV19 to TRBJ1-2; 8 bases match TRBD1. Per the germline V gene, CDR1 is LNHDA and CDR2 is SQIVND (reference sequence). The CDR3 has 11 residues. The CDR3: CASSMRGQEFF. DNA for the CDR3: TGTGCCAGTAGTATGAGGGGACAGGAGTTCTTC. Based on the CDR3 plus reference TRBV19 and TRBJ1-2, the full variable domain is DGGITQSPKYLFRKEGQNVTLSCEQNLNHDAMYWYRQDPGQGLRLIYYSQIVNDFQKGDIAEGYSVSREKKESFPLTVTSAQKNPTAFYLCASSMRGQEFFGSGTRLTVV.

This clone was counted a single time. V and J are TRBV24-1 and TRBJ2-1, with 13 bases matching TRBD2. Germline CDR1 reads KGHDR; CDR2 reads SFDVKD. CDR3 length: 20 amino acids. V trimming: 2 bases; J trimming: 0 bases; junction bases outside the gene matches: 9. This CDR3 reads CATSDSAGTSGTRSYNEQFF. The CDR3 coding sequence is TGTGCCACCAGTGATTCTGCCGGGACTAGCGGGACGCGCTCCTACAATGAGCAGTTCTTC.

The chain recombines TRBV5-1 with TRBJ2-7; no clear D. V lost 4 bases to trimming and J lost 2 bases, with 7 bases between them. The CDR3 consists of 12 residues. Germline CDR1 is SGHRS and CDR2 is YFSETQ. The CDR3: CASSPDTYEQYF. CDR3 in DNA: TGCGCCAGCAGCCCAGACACCTACGAGCAGTACTTC.

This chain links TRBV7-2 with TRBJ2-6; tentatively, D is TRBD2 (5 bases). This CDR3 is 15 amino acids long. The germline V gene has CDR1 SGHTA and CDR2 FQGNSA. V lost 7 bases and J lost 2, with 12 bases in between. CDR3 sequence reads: CASTSGVPGANVLTF. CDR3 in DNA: TGTGCCAGCACCTCCGGGGTTCCTGGGGCCAACGTCCTGACTTTC.

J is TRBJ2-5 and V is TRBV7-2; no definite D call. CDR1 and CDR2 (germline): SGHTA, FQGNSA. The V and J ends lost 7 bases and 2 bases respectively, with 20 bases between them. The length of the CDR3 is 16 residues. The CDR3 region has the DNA TGTGCCAGCACTTCGCCTCCAGGCACATATCAAGAGACCCAGTACTTC. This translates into CASTSPPGTYQETQYF.

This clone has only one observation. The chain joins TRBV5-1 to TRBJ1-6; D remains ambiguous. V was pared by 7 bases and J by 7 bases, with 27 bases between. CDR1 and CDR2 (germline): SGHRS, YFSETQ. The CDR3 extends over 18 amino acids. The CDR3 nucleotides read TGCGCCAGCCCCGAGGAGGCCCCCCTATTGGGTAGAAATTCACCCCTCCACTTT. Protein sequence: CASPEEAPLLGRNSPLHF. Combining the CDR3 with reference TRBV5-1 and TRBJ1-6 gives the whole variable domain KAGVTQTPRYLIKTRGQQVTLSCSPISGHRSVSWYQQTPGQGLQFLFEYFSETQRNKGNFPGRFSGRQFSNSRSEMNVSTLELGDSALYLCASPEEAPLLGRNSPLHFGNGTRLTVT.

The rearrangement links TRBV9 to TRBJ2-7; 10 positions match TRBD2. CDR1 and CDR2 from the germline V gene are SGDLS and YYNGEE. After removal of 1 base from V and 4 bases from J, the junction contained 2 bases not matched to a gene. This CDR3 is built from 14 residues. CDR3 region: CASSVTSGAYEQYF. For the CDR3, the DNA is TGTGCCAGCAGCGTAACTAGCGGGGCTTACGAGCAGTACTTC.

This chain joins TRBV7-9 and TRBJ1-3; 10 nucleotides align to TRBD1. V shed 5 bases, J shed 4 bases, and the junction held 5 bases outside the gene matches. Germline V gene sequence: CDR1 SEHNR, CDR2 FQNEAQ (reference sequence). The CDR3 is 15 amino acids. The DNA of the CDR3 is TGTGCCAGCAGCCTGCGGGGACAGGGGGGAAACACCATATATTTT. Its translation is CASSLRGQGGNTIYF.

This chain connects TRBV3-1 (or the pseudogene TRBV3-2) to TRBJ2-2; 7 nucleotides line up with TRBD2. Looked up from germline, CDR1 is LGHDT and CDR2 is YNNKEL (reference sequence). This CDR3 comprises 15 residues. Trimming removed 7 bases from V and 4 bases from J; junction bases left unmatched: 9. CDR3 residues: CASTSLAGVTGELFF. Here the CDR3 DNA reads TGTGCCAGCACCTCTCTGGCGGGGGTCACCGGGGAGCTGTTTTTT.

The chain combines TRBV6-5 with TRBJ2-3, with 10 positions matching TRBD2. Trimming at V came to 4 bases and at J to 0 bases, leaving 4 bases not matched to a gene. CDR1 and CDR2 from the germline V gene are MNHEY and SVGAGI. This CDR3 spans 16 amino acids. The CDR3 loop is CASSWSSGGSTDTQYF. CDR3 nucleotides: TGTGCCAGCAGTTGGTCTAGCGGGGGCAGCACAGATACGCAGTATTTT.

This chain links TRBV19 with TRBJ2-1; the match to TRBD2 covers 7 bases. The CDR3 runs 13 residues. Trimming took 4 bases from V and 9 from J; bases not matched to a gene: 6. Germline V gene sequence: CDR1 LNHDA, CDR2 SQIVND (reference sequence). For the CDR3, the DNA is TGTGCCAGTAGTAGGACTAGTGGGGGTGAGCAGTTCTTC. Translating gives CASSRTSGGEQFF.

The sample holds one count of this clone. This chain's CDR3 is CASSSDTAGGNIQYF. The CDR3 DNA is TGTGCCAGCAGTTCTGACACCGCTGGAGGAAACATTCAGTACTTC. The gene calls are TRBV2 and TRBJ2-4; a weak D match, TRBD2 (5 bases). Germline lookup yields CDR1 SNHLY and CDR2 FYNNEI. The CDR3 is made up of 15 amino acids. V lost 5 bases to trimming and J lost 6 bases, with 17 bases between them. Together with reference TRBV2 and TRBJ2-4, the CDR3 gives the full variable domain: EPEVTQTPSHQVTQMGQEVILRCVPISNHLYFYWYRQILGQKVEFLVSFYNNEISEKSEIFDDQFSVERPDGSNFTLKIRSTKLEDSAMYFCASSSDTAGGNIQYFGAGTRLSVL.

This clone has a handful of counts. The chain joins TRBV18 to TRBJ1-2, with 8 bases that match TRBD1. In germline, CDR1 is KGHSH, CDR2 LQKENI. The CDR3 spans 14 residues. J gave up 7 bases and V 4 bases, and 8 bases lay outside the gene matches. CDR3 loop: CASSHDRGPIGYTF. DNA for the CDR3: TGTGCCAGCTCACACGACAGGGGCCCCATTGGCTACACCTTC.

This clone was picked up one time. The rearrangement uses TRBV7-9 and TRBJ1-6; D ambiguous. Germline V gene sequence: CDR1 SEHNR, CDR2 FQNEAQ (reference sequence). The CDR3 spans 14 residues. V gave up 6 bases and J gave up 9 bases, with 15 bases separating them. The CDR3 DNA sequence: TGTGCCAGCAGGAGCGGGGTAGTCGGTTCACCCCTCCACTTT. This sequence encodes CASRSGVVGSPLHF.

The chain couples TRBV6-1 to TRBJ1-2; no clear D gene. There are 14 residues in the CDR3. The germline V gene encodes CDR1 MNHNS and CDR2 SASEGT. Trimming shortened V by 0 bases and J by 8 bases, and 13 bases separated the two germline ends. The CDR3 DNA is TGTGCCAGCAGTGAAGCGCGGGAGGCTTGGGGCTACACCTTC. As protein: CASSEAREAWGYTF.

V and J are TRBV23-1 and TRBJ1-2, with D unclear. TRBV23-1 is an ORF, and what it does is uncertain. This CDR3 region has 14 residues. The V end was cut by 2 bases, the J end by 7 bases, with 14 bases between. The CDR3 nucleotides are TGCGCCAGCAGTCAACCGAAACTTGAGGTTGGCTACACCTTC. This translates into CASSQPKLEVGYTF.

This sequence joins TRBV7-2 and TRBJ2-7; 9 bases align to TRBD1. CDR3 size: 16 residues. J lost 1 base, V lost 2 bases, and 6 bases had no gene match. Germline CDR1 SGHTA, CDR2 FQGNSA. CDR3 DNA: TGTGCCAGCAGCTTACTACAGGGGGCTTGGTCCTACGAGCAGTACTTC. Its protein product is CASSLLQGAWSYEQYF.

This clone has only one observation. CDR3 DNA sequence: TGTGCCAGCAGCTTACAAACAGGGGGGACCGGGGAGCTGTTTTTT. Translated, it gives CASSLQTGGTGELFF. This chain links TRBV11-3 with TRBJ2-2; 8 positions match TRBD1. The CDR3 contains 15 residues. V trimming: 2 bases; J trimming: 5 bases; junction bases outside the gene matches: 4. Germline CDR1 is SGHNT and CDR2 is YENEEA. Filled out from reference TRBV11-3 and TRBJ2-2, the complete variable domain reads EAGVVQSPRYKIIEKKQPVAFWCNPISGHNTLYWYLQNLGQGPELLIRYENEEAVDDSQLPKDRFSAERLKGVDSTLKIQPAELGDSAVYLCASSLQTGGTGELFFGEGSRLTVL.

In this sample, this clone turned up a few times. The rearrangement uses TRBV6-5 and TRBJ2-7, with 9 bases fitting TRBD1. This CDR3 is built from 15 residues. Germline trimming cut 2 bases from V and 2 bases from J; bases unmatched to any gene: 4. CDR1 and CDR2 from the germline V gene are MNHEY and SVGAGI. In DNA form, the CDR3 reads TGTGCCAGCAGTTACAGGGGACAGGGAACCTACGAGCAGTACTTC. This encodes CASSYRGQGTYEQYF.

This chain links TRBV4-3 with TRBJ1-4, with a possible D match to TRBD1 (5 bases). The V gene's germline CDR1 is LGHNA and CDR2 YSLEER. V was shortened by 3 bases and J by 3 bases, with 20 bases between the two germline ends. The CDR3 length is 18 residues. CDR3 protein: CASSHAVGPGRANEKLFF. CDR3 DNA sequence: TGCGCCAGCAGCCACGCCGTGGGTCCAGGGCGAGCTAATGAAAAACTGTTTTTT.

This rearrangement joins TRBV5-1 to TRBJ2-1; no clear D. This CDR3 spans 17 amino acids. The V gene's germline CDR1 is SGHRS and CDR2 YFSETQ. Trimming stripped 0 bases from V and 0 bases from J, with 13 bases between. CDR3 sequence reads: CASSLGVGRSSYNEQFF. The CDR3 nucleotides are TGCGCCAGCAGCTTGGGAGTAGGCCGGAGCTCCTACAATGAGCAGTTCTTC.

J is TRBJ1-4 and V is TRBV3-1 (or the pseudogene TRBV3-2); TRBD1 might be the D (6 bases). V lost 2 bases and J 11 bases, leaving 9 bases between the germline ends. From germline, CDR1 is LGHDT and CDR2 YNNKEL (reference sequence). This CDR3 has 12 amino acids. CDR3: CASSQQGTKLFF. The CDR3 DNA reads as TGTGCCAGCAGCCAACAGGGGACGAAACTGTTTTTT.

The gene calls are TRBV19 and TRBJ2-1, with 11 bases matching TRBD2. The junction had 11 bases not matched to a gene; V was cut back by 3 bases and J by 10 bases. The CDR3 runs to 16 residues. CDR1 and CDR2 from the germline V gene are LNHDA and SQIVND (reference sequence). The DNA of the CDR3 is TGTGCCAGTAGTATCCCCACTAGCGGGAGTCCTCACGAGCAGTTCTTC. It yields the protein CASSIPTSGSPHEQFF.

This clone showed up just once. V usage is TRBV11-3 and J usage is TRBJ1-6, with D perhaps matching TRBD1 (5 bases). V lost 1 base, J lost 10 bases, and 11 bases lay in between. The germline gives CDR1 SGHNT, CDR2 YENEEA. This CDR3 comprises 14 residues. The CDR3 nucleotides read TGTGCCAGCAGCTTAGTGGGGGGTGGATCACCCCTCCACTTT. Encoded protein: CASSLVGGGSPLHF.